Shown below are 28 T cell receptor beta chains from a single sample sequenced in a study of blood T cell repertoires in COVID-19. Assay: immunoSEQ multiplex PCR; the TCRdb copy retains only in-frame clones and omits some. The sample lists under 150,000 clones, 79% occurring once. The specimen sequenced was peripheral blood. Source of these receptors: a woman older than 75 with acute or convalescent COVID-19.

The V call is TRBV27, the J call TRBJ1-5; 9 bases map to TRBD1. V shed 5 bases, J shed 6 bases, and the junction held 11 bases outside the gene matches. CDR1 and CDR2 (germline): MNHEY, SMNVEV (reference sequence). The CDR3 is 16 residues long. Written as DNA, the CDR3 is TGTGCCAGCAGTGACCTGGGACAGGGTTACAGTCAGCCCCAGCATTTT. This translates into CASSDLGQGYSQPQHF.

This chain uses TRBV7-2 with TRBJ2-1, with 9 positions matching TRBD1. The CDR3 spans 15 residues. Germline-derived CDR1 and CDR2 are SGHTA and FQGNSA. V lost 6 bases and J lost 5; bases outside the gene matches: 8. This CDR3 is CASSSDRGEHNEQFF. CDR3 bases: TGTGCCAGCAGTTCCGACAGGGGGGAGCACAATGAGCAGTTCTTC.

J is TRBJ2-4 and V is TRBV4-2, with 11 nucleotides matching TRBD2. The CDR3 length is 14 residues. CDR1 is LGHNA, CDR2 YNFKEQ, per germline. V was pared by 4 bases and J by 6 bases, with 2 bases of the junction left unmatched. In nucleotides, the CDR3 is TGTGCCAGCAGCCCGGGACTAGCGGTAAACATTCAGTACTTC. Translating it yields CASSPGLAVNIQYF.

This clone occurred a few times. The chain links TRBV11-2 to TRBJ2-7; 11 nucleotides line up with TRBD2. The CDR3 has 17 residues. The ends lost 1 base at V and 4 bases at J; junction bases unmatched: 9. Looked up from germline, CDR1 is SGHAT and CDR2 is FQNNGV. The CDR3 bases are TGTGCCAGCAGCTTAGGGTCTAGCGGGGGGAGGGGATACGAGCAGTACTTC. Translated, it gives CASSLGSSGGRGYEQYF.

The rearrangement links TRBV13 to TRBJ1-5; D is unclear. V dropped 5 bases and J dropped 0 bases, with 8 bases sitting between them. The CDR3 loop spans 14 amino acids. Germline V CDR1 and CDR2: PRHDT, FYEKMQ (reference sequence). The CDR3 bases are TGTGCCAGCAGCCTCGGGGTTAGCAATCAGCCCCAGCATTTT. Protein sequence: CASSLGVSNQPQHF.

This clone was seen only a few times. The chain couples TRBV28 to TRBJ1-2; 8 bases fit TRBD1. The CDR3 is made up of 12 amino acids. V lost 5 bases to trimming and J lost 10 bases; unmatched junction nucleotides: 6. Germline-derived CDR1 and CDR2 are MDHEN and SYDVKM. CDR3 sequence reads: CASSALTGDYTF. CDR3 in DNA: TGTGCCAGCAGTGCACTGACAGGGGACTACACCTTC.

The chain joins TRBV30 to TRBJ2-1; D not certain. Germline assignment: CDR1 GTSNPN and CDR2 SVGIG (reference sequence). Trimming cost V 0 bases and J 6 bases, with 9 bases left between them. The CDR3 totals 13 residues. CDR3 sequence (DNA): TGTGCCTGGAGTGTTAACCGCGTCAATGAGCAGTTCTTC. It translates to CAWSVNRVNEQFF.

V is TRBV28 and J is TRBJ2-1; D might be TRBD1 (5 bases). The CDR3 is 15 amino acids. CDR1 MDHEN and CDR2 SYDVKM come from the germline V gene. V was pared by 5 bases and J by 6 bases, with 17 bases between. CDR3 residues: CASSPPKGQPNEQFF. The CDR3 DNA follows: TGTGCCAGCAGTCCCCCCAAGGGGCAGCCCAATGAGCAGTTCTTC.

Only a few counts were recorded for this clone. V usage is TRBV6-5 and J usage is TRBJ2-7; the match to TRBD2 covers 7 bases. V lost 7 bases, J lost 6 bases, and 9 bases stayed unmatched. The CDR3 extends over 13 amino acids. Germline V gene data show CDR1 as MNHEY and CDR2 as SVGAGI. The CDR3 here is CASNELGEGEQYF. CDR3 sequence (DNA): TGTGCCAGCAACGAGCTAGGGGAGGGCGAGCAGTACTTC.

In its sample, this clone was seen once. The V call is TRBV2, the J call TRBJ1-5; D may be TRBD1 (6 bases). The germline V and J ends were trimmed by 2 bases and 6 bases, with 14 bases remaining between them. Germline values: CDR1 SNHLY, CDR2 FYNNEI. The CDR3 is 15 residues long. The CDR3 region has the DNA TGTGCCAGCAGTGAAACCAGGGGCCGGGGTCAGCCCCAGCATTTT. Protein product: CASSETRGRGQPQHF.

This sequence joins TRBV7-2 and TRBJ1-5; D is uncertain. The V and J ends lost 1 base and 7 bases respectively, with 8 bases between them. Germline values: CDR1 SGHTA, CDR2 FQGNSA. The CDR3 extends over 13 amino acids. The CDR3 DNA reads TGTGCCAGCAGCTTAGATATTATCCAGCCCCAGCATTTT. It encodes CASSLDIIQPQHF.

The rearrangement uses TRBV10-2 and TRBJ2-3, with D hard to call. Germline lookup yields CDR1 WSHSY and CDR2 SAAADI. Trimming took 6 bases from V and 1 from J, leaving 8 bases between them. The CDR3 totals 13 residues. CDR3 sequence reads: CASRLGRTDTQYF. For the CDR3, the DNA is TGCGCCAGCAGACTTGGGCGCACAGATACGCAGTATTTT.

For the CDR3, the DNA is TGTGCCACCAGCATCTTCTCTTCAGGGGGTCAGCCCCAGCATTTT. It translates to CATSIFSSGGQPQHF. The rearrangement links TRBV15 to TRBJ1-5, with 7 bases lining up with TRBD1. V shed 4 bases and J 6 bases; nucleotides not matched to a gene: 9. CDR3 length: 15 residues. Looked up from germline, CDR1 is LNHNV and CDR2 is YYDKDF (reference sequence).

This clone occurred once. The chain couples TRBV19 to TRBJ2-7, with D perhaps TRBD2 (5 bases). Deletions cut 4 bases from V and 0 bases from J, with 10 bases between. The germline V gene has CDR1 LNHDA and CDR2 SQIVND (reference sequence). CDR3 size: 14 residues. This chain's CDR3 is CASSSPGSSYEQYF. DNA for the CDR3: TGTGCCAGTAGTAGCCCGGGAAGCTCCTACGAGCAGTACTTC.

This clone was found once. The chain combines TRBV5-1 with TRBJ2-3; 8 nucleotides agree with TRBD2. Trimming removed 2 bases from V and 4 bases from J; junction bases left unmatched: 12. The CDR3 extends over 17 amino acids. Per the germline V gene, CDR1 is SGHRS and CDR2 is YFSETQ. The CDR3 is CASSLNGGTSGADTQYF. The CDR3 bases are TGCGCCAGCAGCTTAAACGGCGGGACTAGTGGAGCAGATACGCAGTATTTT. The complete variable domain, with remaining parts taken from reference TRBV5-1 and TRBJ2-3, reads KAGVTQTPRYLIKTRGQQVTLSCSPISGHRSVSWYQQTPGQGLQFLFEYFSETQRNKGNFPGRFSGRQFSNSRSEMNVSTLELGDSALYLCASSLNGGTSGADTQYFGPGTRLTVL.

The V and J genes are TRBV6-5 and TRBJ2-7; maybe TRBD2 (5 bases). CDR1 is MNHEY and CDR2 is SVGAGI in the germline V gene. V was clipped by 7 bases and J by 3 bases, with 13 bases between them. The CDR3 is made up of 13 amino acids. The CDR3 here is CASTNGVDYEQYF. Written as DNA, the CDR3 is TGTGCCAGCACCAACGGGGTCGACTACGAGCAGTACTTC.

The CDR3 spells CASSQWDRRAFF. The CDR3 region has the DNA TGTGCCAGCAGCCAATGGGACAGGCGAGCTTTCTTT. J is TRBJ1-1 and V is TRBV7-8; 8 bases are a match to TRBD1. The CDR3 sequence is 12 residues long. V gave up 5 bases and J gave up 10 bases; unmatched junction bases: 6. Per germline, CDR1 SGHVS and CDR2 FQNEAQ.

The genes are TRBV7-2 and TRBJ1-4; D remains ambiguous. Germline lookup yields CDR1 SGHTA and CDR2 FQGNSA. Trimming took 2 bases from V and 2 from J, leaving 9 bases between them. CDR3 length: 15 amino acids. CDR3 in DNA: TGTGCCAGCAGCTTAAATTCGGGGACTAATGAAAAACTGTTTTTT. As protein: CASSLNSGTNEKLFF.

This clone was detected a few times. The gene calls are TRBV7-2 and TRBJ1-2, with D possibly TRBD1 on 5 matching bases. V was shortened by 1 base and J by 3 bases, with 15 bases between the two germline ends. The CDR3 covers 16 residues. Germline values: CDR1 SGHTA, CDR2 FQGNSA. The CDR3 DNA follows: TGTGCCAGCAGCTTAGGGGGCGGGGAAGGGGACTATGGCTACACCTTC. Residues: CASSLGGGEGDYGYTF.

This clone was seen once. The V call is TRBV27, the J call TRBJ1-5; the D gene is possibly TRBD1 (5 bases). CDR1 MNHEY and CDR2 SMNVEV come from the germline V gene (reference sequence). Trimming cost V 5 bases and J 2 bases, with 16 bases left between them. The CDR3 has 16 residues. DNA for the CDR3: TGTGCCAGCAGTCCGACGGGGGTTTCTCGCAATCAGCCCCAGCATTTT. As protein: CASSPTGVSRNQPQHF.

The chain couples TRBV11-3 to TRBJ2-1; no clear D. This CDR3 is built from 14 residues. The V gene's germline CDR1 is SGHNT and CDR2 YENEEA. The V end lost 1 base, the J end lost 7 bases, and 11 bases lay between the germline ends. The CDR3 region is CASSLGAPDNEQFF. The CDR3 nucleotides read TGTGCCAGCAGCTTAGGGGCCCCAGATAATGAGCAGTTCTTC.

The chain recombines TRBV19 with TRBJ1-5; D possibly corresponds to TRBD1 (5 bases). Trimming took 1 base from V and 7 from J, leaving 11 bases between them. Germline-derived CDR1 and CDR2 are LNHDA and SQIVND (reference sequence). The CDR3 has 14 amino acids. The CDR3 spells CASSIAGRQQPQHF. In DNA, the CDR3 is TGTGCCAGTAGTATAGCAGGGCGACAGCAGCCCCAGCATTTT.

This rearrangement joins TRBV24-1 to TRBJ2-3; D is unclear. This CDR3 has 14 amino acids. Germline loops: CDR1 KGHDR, CDR2 SFDVKD. Trimming took off 3 bases at V and 6 bases at J, with 12 bases between the two ends. CDR3 DNA sequence: TGTGCCACCAGTGATCCCCGATACGGGGATACGCAGTATTTT. Residues: CATSDPRYGDTQYF.

This clone was picked up one time. The chain is built from TRBV12-3 or TRBV12-4 and TRBJ1-5; unclear D gene. CDR3 length: 13 amino acids. Trimming cost V 3 bases and J 4 bases, with 7 bases left between them. This chain's CDR3 is CASSFEGNQPQHF. CDR3 nucleotides: TGTGCCAGCAGTTTTGAGGGAAATCAGCCCCAGCATTTT.

This clone showed up just a few times. The chain has TRBV12-2 and TRBJ1-2; the table's D call, TRBD1, has no DNA check behind it. TRBV12-2 is classified as a pseudogene. The CDR3 sequence is 15 residues long. The CDR3 bases are TGTGCAAGTCACTTAAACGGACAGGGGGCTTATGGCTACACCTTC. This encodes CASHLNGQGAYGYTF.

This clone came up once. The rearrangement uses TRBV2 and TRBJ1-1; 7 nucleotides agree with TRBD1. The ends lost 6 bases at V and 2 bases at J; junction bases unmatched: 3. This CDR3 contains 13 residues. CDR1 is SNHLY and CDR2 is FYNNEI in the germline V gene. The CDR3 region has the DNA TGTGCCAGCAGGGGACAGTCAAACACTGAAGCTTTCTTT. It codes for CASRGQSNTEAFF.

This sequence joins TRBV30 and TRBJ2-7, with D perhaps TRBD2 (5 bases). Trimming took 0 bases from V and 6 from J, leaving 21 bases between them. CDR3 length: 16 residues. Germline lookup yields CDR1 GTSNPN and CDR2 SVGIG (reference sequence). The CDR3 nucleotides read TGTGCCTGGAGTGTAGGTTTCGCTTTCATGGGAGCCGAGCAGTACTTC. As protein: CAWSVGFAFMGAEQYF.

The gene calls are TRBV30 and TRBJ1-1, with 8 bases matching TRBD1. This CDR3 comprises 14 residues. Germline loops: CDR1 GTSNPN, CDR2 SVGIG (reference sequence). Losses at the gene ends were 5 bases for V and 4 bases for J; bases not matched to a gene: 9. In nucleotides, the CDR3 is TGTGCCTGGGGTACGGACAGGGTGGGCACTGAAGCTTTCTTT. Its protein is CAWGTDRVGTEAFF.